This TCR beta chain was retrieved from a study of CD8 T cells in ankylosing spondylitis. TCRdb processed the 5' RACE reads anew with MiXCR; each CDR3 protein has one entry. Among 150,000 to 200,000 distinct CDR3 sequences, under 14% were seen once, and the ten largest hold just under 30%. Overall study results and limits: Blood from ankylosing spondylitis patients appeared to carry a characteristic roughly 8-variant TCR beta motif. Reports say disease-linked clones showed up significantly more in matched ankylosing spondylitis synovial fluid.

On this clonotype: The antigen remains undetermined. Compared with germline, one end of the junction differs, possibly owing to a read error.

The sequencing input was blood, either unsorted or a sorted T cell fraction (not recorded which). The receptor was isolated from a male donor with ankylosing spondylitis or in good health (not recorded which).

This chain's CDR3 is CANSHRGVGGSTEAFF. The CDR3 region has the DNA TGTGCCAACAGTCATCGAGGGGTTGGGGGTAGCACTGAAGCTTTCTTT. V gene TRBV6-5 combines with J gene TRBJ1-1; a possible D gene is TRBD1 (5 bases). The CDR3 length is 16 residues. Germline V gene lookup returns CDR1 MNHEY and CDR2 SVGAGI.